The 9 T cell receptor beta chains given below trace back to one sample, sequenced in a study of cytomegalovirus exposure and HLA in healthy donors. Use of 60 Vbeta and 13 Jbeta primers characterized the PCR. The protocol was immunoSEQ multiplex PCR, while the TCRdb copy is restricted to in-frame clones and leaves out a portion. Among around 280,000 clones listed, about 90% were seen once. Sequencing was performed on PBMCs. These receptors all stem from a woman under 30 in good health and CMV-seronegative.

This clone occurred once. The CDR3 bases are TGTGCCAGCAGCTTAGGAGGGGCCACAGATACGCAGTATTTT. Its translation: CASSLGGATDTQYF. The chain couples TRBV5-4 to TRBJ2-3, with a tentative D call TRBD2 (6 bases). Germline CDR1 is SGHNT and CDR2 is YYREEE (reference sequence). Trimming removed 2 bases at V and 2 bases at J, with 9 bases between. The CDR3 is 14 amino acids. Looking up the rest from reference TRBV5-4 and TRBJ2-3 gives the full variable domain: ETGVTQSPTHLIKTRGQQVTLRCSSQSGHNTVSWYQQALGQGPQFIFQYYREEENGRGNFPPRFSGLQFPNYSSELNVNALELDDSALYLCASSLGGATDTQYFGPGTRLTVL.

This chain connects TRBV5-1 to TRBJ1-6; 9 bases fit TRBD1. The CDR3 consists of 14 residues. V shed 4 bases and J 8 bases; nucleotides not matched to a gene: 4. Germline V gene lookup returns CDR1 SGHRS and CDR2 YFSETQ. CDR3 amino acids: CASSLRTGDSPLHF. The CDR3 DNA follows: TGCGCCAGCAGCCTGCGGACAGGGGATTCACCCCTCCACTTT.

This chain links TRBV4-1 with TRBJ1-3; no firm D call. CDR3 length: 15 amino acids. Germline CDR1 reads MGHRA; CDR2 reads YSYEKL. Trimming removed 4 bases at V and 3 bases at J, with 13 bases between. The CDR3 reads CASSRLGGIGNTIYF. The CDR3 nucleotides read TGCGCCAGCAGCCGTCTCGGAGGAATTGGAAACACCATATATTTT.

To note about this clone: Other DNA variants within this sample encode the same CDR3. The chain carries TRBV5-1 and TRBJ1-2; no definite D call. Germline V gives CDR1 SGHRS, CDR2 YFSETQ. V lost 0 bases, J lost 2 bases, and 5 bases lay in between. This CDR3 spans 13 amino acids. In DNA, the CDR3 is TGCGCCAGCAGCTTGGCCCAGAACTATGGCTACACCTTC. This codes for CASSLAQNYGYTF.

This CDR3 is CASSLVAGGNTEAFF. CDR3 nucleotide sequence: TGCGCCAGCAGCTTGGTCGCAGGGGGGAACACTGAAGCTTTCTTT. The chain combines TRBV5-1 with TRBJ1-1; 7 bases line up with TRBD1. Germline V gene data show CDR1 as SGHRS and CDR2 as YFSETQ. The V segment lost 0 bases and the J segment 1 base; nucleotides outside the gene matches: 3. The CDR3 length is 15 residues. The full variable domain, with the rest looked up from reference TRBV5-1 and TRBJ1-1, is KAGVTQTPRYLIKTRGQQVTLSCSPISGHRSVSWYQQTPGQGLQFLFEYFSETQRNKGNFPGRFSGRQFSNSRSEMNVSTLELGDSALYLCASSLVAGGNTEAFFGQGTRLTVV.

The CDR3 DNA is TGTGCCAGCAGCGCACAACCGGGACAGGATTTCATCCGGCAGCCCCAGCATTTT. Translating gives CASSAQPGQDFIRQPQHF. The chain combines TRBV9 with TRBJ1-5; TRBD1 agrees at 8 bases. The CDR3 runs 18 residues. The germline gives CDR1 SGDLS, CDR2 YYNGEE. Losses at the gene ends were 3 bases for V and 7 bases for J; bases not matched to a gene: 18.

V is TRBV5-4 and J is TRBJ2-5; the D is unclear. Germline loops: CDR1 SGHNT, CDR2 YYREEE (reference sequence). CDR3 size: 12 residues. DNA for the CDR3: TGTGCTACCAGCTATCCCCAGGAGACCCAGTACTTC. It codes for CATSYPQETQYF.

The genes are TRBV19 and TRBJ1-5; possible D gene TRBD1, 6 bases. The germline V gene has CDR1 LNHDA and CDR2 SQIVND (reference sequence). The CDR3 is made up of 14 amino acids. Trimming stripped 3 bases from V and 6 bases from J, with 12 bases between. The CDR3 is CASSIQGSGQPQHF. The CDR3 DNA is TGTGCCAGTAGTATTCAGGGGTCGGGTCAGCCCCAGCATTTT.

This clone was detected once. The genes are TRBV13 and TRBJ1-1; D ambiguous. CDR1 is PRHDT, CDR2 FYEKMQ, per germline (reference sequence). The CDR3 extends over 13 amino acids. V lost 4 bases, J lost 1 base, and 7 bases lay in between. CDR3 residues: CASSYTANTEAFF. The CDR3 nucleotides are TGTGCCAGCAGCTATACAGCGAACACTGAAGCTTTCTTT.